This T cell receptor (beta chain) is drawn from a study of blood T cell repertoires in COVID-19 (dated by TCRdb to between 2020 and 2021). At the level of the whole study: The collaborator samples originated in the United States, Italy and Spain and spanned the acute and convalescent phases of COVID-19. The material from the prospective study consisted of cDNA or gDNA derived from T cells, B-cell-depleted T cells, or PBMCs. The dataset comprised deeply sampled blood TCRbeta repertoires from subjects exposed to, actively infected with, or recovered from COVID-19. The repertoires were made available in a free public database intended to serve as a resource for research on the immune response to SARS-CoV-2. The samples were drawn from two sources: the first 160 participants of the ongoing ImmuneRACE study, and some 1,300 subjects contributed by 6 global collaborators. The sample metadata nearly always contained a de-identified subject ID, COVID-19 status, age in years and sex. HLA class I and class II types, where available, came from metadata supplied by the sample provider rather than from assay-based typing. General study outcomes and caveats: How much clinical and demographic metadata was included differed by source and by participant, and the metadata was provided uncurated.

Each collaborating institution followed its own protocols to collect whole blood in K2EDTA tubes. For TCRbeta analysis, collaborator samples were shipped as frozen whole blood, as isolated PBMCs, or as DNA extracted from either sample type. Remarks on this clone: The clone's antigen remains unknown. No base qualities exist here, and no much larger clone lies one base off it.

The immunoSEQ Assay, a bias-controlled multiplex PCR, was used to amplify TCRbeta CDR3 regions from genomic DNA. Turning to the authors' computational methods: Within the assay, amplification of reference gene primers was used to estimate how many nucleated cells each sample contained. Sequence reads were collapsed and filtered to measure the absolute abundance of every unique TCRbeta CDR3 rearrangement. For each sample, productive Simpson clonality was calculated as the square root of Simpson's diversity index over productive rearrangements. Held by TCRdb, this immuneACCESS table contains in-frame sequences only and omits some clones. Under half of the omission traces to an unresolved V gene where checked; the cause of the rest is unknown. V, J and clone size were drawn from that table, and D and trimming were deduced from the DNA. The sample contains about 39,000 clones, around 74% of them found a single time. Of the sample, 23% is held by the ten largest clones.

Source material: peripheral blood. The TCR originated in an older man with acute or convalescent COVID-19.

The CDR3 protein: CASSQKMGGGEEKLFF. The DNA sequence is given as TGTGCCAGCAGCCAAAAAATGGGGGGAGGCGAAGAAAAACTGTTTTTT. Recombination linked TRBV4-2 to TRBJ1-4; possibly the D gene is TRBD1, per 5 matching bases. V and J are truncated by 2 bases and 8 bases respectively, leaving an intervening sequence of 18 bases. There are 16 amino acids in the CDR3, from cysteine to phenylalanine inclusive. Only CDR3 DNA is held: 48 bases, read in frame from base 1. As encoded in the germline V gene, CDR1 is LGHNA while CDR2 is YNFKEQ.